This T cell receptor (beta chain) stems from a study of blood T cell repertoires in COVID-19. This clone was counted between two and nine times. Germline CDR1 SNHLY, CDR2 FYNNEI. The CDR3 runs to 14 residues. V trimming: 5 bases; J trimming: 3 bases; junction bases outside the gene matches: 4. Sequencing was performed with immunoSEQ multiplex PCR; in TCRdb, only in-frame clones are kept and a portion is missing. The table has 380,000 or so clones, approximately 88% seen once. The V call is TRBV2, the J call TRBJ1-5, with 7 bases matching TRBD1. Sequencing used peripheral blood. The sequence was obtained from a man aged 40-55 years with acute or convalescent COVID-19. CDR3 region: CASSTDRLNQPQHF. The DNA of the CDR3 is TGTGCCAGCAGTACGGACAGGCTCAATCAGCCCCAGCATTTT.